These T cell receptor beta chains were read from a single sample in a study of cytomegalovirus exposure and HLA in healthy donors. Repertoires were generated with immunoSEQ multiplex PCR, while TCRdb's copy carries only in-frame clones and drops some. The data show under 150,000 clones, with over 60% seen just once and 5.5% to 8% held by the top ten. What was sequenced was PBMCs. The receptor source for this set is a woman aged 40 to 49 in good health and CMV-seronegative. CDR3s include the opening cysteine and the closing phenylalanine or tryptophan. Each record gives: clone size, V gene, D gene, J gene, CDR3 protein, CDR3 DNA. D genes are given only for firm matches. A row's size may be missing; if present it is once, few, many or a size class.

.,TRBV11-2,.,TRBJ1-2,CASSPDRYVYGYTF,TGTGCCAGCAGCCCTGACAGATACGTCTATGGCTACACCTTC
.,TRBV27,.,TRBJ2-1,CASSLREVNEQFF,TGTGCCAGCAGTTTAAGGGAGGTGAATGAGCAGTTCTTC
.,TRBV7-8,TRBD1,TRBJ2-7,CASSHRYRGSDEQYF,TGTGCCAGCAGCCACCGCTACAGGGGATCGGACGAGCAGTACTTC
.,TRBV27,.,TRBJ2-5,CASSLSGQAEETQYF,TGTGCCAGCAGTTTATCGGGTCAGGCTGAAGAGACCCAGTACTTC
.,TRBV7-2,.,TRBJ2-1,CASSYYTLIYNEQFF,TGTGCCAGCAGCTACTACACACTAATCTACAATGAGCAGTTCTTC
once,TRBV14,TRBD2,TRBJ2-5,CASSQGLGLADGETQYF,TGTGCCAGCAGCCAAGGCTTAGGGCTAGCGGATGGAGAGACCCAGTACTTC
.,TRBV7-9,.,TRBJ1-6,CASSRGSSPLHF,TGTGCCAGCAGCCGAGGGAGCTCACCCCTCCACTTT
.,TRBV6-6,.,TRBJ2-2,CASSSHSGTGELFF,TGTGCCAGCAGTTCCCACAGCGGCACCGGGGAGCTGTTTTTT
.,TRBV4-3,TRBD2,TRBJ2-2,CASSQVNLAGDQLTGELFF,TGCGCCAGCAGCCAAGTGAACCTAGCGGGAGATCAACTGACCGGGGAGCTGTTTTTT
.,TRBV27,.,TRBJ1-2,CASSLGGDYGYTF,TGTGCCAGCAGTTTGGGAGGGGACTATGGCTACACCTTC
.,TRBV19,.,TRBJ1-2,CASSIGGTPSTF,TGTGCCAGTAGTATAGGTGGGACACCGAGCACCTTC
.,TRBV11-3,.,TRBJ2-3,CASSLGLLLGSGTDTQYF,TGTGCCAGCAGCTTAGGGCTTTTGCTGGGCAGTGGGACAGATACGCAGTATTTT
.,TRBV28,.,TRBJ2-6,CASSLFSSGANVLTF,TGTGCCAGCAGTTTATTTTCCAGTGGGGCCAACGTCCTGACTTTC
.,TRBV5-1,TRBD1,TRBJ2-6,CASSLGTGAISGANVLTF,TGCGCCAGCAGCTTGGGGACAGGGGCCATCTCTGGGGCCAACGTCCTGACTTTC
.,TRBV5-1,TRBD1,TRBJ1-2,CASSASGTGRAYGYTF,TGCGCCAGCAGCGCCTCCGGGACAGGGAGGGCCTATGGCTACACCTTC
.,TRBV6-5,.,TRBJ1-2,CASLPSEYGYTF,TGTGCCAGTCTACCTAGCGAATATGGCTACACCTTC
few,TRBV11-2,.,TRBJ2-7,CASSFGQLYEQYF,TGTGCCAGCAGCTTTGGACAGCTCTACGAGCAGTACTTC
.,TRBV7-9,TRBD1,TRBJ1-2,CANPPDLGTGGAMWDGYTF,TGTGCCAACCCGCCTGACCTCGGGACAGGGGGAGCTATGTGGGATGGCTACACCTTC
few,TRBV7-9,.,TRBJ2-5,CASSLRQGTQETQYF,TGTGCCAGCAGCTTAAGGCAGGGGACACAAGAGACCCAGTACTTC